Given below is one T cell receptor beta chain in context. The data were taken from a study of blood T cell repertoires in COVID-19. On the study more broadly: The study drew acute and convalescent COVID-19 samples from the United States, Italy and Spain. PBMCs, B-cell-depleted T cells, or T cells were the source of the cDNA or gDNA that made up the material.

How the authors handled the data: By means of reference gene primer amplification, nucleated cell counts were estimated. Assay: immunoSEQ multiplex PCR; the TCRdb copy retains only in-frame clones and omits some. V and J calls and clone size are those listed in that table; D and trimming were worked out from the DNA. The data contain roughly 85,000 clones, 86% of them singletons. Trimming shortened V by 10 bases and J by 0 bases, and 15 bases separated the two germline ends. Germline CDR1 is MNHEY and CDR2 is SVGAGI. The CDR3 covers 15 residues. The sample consisted of peripheral blood. The receptor was derived from a man aged 45 to 65 with active or convalescent COVID-19. V is TRBV6-5 and J is TRBJ2-2; no clear D gene. CDR3 protein: CATPVGGSNTGELFF. As DNA, the CDR3 is TGTGCCACCCCCGTTGGCGGCTCGAACACCGGGGAGCTGTTTTTT.